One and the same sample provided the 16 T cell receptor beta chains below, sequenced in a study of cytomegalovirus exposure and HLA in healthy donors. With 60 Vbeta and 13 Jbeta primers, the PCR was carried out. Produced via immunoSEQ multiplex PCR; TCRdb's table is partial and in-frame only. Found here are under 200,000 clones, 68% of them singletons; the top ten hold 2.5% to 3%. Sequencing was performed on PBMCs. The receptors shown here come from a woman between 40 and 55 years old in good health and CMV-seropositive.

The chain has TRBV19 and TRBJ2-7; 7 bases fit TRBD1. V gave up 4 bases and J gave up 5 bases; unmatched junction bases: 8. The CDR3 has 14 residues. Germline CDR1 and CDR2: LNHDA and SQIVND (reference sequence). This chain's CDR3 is CASSTRQGLDEQYF. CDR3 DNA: TGTGCCAGTAGTACCCGACAGGGTCTCGACGAGCAGTACTTC.

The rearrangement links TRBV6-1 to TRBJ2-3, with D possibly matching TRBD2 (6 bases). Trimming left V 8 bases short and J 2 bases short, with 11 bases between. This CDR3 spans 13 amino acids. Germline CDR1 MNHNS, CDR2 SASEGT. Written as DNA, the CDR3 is TGTGCCAGCCTCGGGGGTGCCACAGATACGCAGTATTTT. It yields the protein CASLGGATDTQYF.

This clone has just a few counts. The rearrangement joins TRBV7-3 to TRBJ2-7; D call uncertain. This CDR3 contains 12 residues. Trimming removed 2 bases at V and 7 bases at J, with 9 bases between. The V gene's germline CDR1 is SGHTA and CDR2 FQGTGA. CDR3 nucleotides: TGTGCCAGCAGCTTACCCCTACGGGAGCAGTACTTC. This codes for CASSLPLREQYF.

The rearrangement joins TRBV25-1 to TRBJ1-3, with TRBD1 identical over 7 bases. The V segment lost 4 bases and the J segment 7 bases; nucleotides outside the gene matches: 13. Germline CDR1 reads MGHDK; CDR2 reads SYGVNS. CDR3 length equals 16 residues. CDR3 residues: CASSAVLQGDWNTIYF. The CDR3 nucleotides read TGTGCCAGCAGTGCAGTATTGCAGGGGGATTGGAACACCATATATTTT.

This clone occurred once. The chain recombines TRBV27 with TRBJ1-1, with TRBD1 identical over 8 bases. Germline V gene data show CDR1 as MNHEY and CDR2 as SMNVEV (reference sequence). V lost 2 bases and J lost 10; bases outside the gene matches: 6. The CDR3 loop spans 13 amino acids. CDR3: CASSLGQGALAFF. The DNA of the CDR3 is TGTGCCAGCAGTTTAGGGCAGGGGGCTTTAGCTTTCTTT.

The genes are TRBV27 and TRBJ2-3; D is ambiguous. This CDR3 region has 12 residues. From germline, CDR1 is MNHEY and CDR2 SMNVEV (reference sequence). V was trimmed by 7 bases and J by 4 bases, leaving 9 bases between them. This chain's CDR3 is CASISIPDTQYF. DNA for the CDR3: TGTGCCAGCATTTCAATCCCAGATACGCAGTATTTT.

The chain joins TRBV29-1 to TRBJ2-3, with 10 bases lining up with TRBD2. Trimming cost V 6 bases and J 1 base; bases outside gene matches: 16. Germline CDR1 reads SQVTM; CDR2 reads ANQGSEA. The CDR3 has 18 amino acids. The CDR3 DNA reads TGCAGCGTCCGCCCCCTAGCGGGAGTTGGGGTCGGCACAGATACGCAGTATTTT. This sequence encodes CSVRPLAGVGVGTDTQYF.

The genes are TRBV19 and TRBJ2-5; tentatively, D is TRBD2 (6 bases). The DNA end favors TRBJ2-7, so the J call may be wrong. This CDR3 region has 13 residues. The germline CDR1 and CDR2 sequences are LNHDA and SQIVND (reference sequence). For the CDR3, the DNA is TGTGCCAGTGGGGGAGGCAGCTCCTACGAGCAGTACTTC. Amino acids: CASGGGSSYEQYF.

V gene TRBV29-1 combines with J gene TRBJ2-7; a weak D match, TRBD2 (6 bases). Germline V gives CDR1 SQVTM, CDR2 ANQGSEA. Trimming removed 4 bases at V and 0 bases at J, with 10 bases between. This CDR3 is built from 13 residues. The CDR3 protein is CSVAASVSYEQYF. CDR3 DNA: TGCAGCGTTGCGGCTAGCGTCTCCTACGAGCAGTACTTC.

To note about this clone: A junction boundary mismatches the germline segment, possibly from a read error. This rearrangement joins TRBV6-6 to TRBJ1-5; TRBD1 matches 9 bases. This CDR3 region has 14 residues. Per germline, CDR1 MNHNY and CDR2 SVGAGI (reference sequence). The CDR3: CASRGTGFQQPQNF. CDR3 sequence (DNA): TGTGCCAGCAGGGGGACAGGGTTCCAACAGCCCCAGAATTTT.

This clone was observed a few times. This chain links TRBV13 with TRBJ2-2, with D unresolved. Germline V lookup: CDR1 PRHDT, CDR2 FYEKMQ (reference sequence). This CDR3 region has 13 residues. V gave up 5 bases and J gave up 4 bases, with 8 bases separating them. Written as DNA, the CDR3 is TGTGCCAGCAGCCCCGTATCCACCGGGGAGCTGTTTTTT. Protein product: CASSPVSTGELFF.

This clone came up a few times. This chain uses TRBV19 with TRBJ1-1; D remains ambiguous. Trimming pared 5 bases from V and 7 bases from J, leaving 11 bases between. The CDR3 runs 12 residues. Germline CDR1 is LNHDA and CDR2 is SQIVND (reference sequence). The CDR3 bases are TGTGCCAGTAGTTCCAACGGGGTTGAAGCTTTCTTT. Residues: CASSSNGVEAFF.

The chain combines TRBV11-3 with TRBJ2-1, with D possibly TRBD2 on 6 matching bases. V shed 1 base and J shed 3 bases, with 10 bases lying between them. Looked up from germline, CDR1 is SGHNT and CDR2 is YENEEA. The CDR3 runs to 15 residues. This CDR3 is CASSLGVSGYNEQFF. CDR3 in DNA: TGTGCCAGCAGCTTAGGGGTTAGCGGCTACAATGAGCAGTTCTTC.

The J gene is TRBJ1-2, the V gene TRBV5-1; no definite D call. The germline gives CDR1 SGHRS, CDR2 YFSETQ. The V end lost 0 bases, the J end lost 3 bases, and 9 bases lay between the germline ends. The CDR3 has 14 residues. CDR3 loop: CASSLDEGDYGYTF. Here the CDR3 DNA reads TGCGCCAGCAGCTTGGACGAGGGCGACTATGGCTACACCTTC.

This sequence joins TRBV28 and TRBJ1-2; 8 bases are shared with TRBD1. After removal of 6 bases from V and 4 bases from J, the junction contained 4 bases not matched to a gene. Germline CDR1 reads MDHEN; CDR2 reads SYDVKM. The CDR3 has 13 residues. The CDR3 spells CASSPDRVYGYTF. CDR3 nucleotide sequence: TGTGCCAGCAGCCCGGACAGGGTCTATGGCTACACCTTC.

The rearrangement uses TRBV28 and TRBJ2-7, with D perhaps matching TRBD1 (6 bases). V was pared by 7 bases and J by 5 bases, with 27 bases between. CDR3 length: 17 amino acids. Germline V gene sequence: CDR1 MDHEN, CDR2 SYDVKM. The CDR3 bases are TGTGCCAGCACTCCACGAGGGGTCGGTCACAGGGACCACGAGCAGTACTTC. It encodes CASTPRGVGHRDHEQYF.